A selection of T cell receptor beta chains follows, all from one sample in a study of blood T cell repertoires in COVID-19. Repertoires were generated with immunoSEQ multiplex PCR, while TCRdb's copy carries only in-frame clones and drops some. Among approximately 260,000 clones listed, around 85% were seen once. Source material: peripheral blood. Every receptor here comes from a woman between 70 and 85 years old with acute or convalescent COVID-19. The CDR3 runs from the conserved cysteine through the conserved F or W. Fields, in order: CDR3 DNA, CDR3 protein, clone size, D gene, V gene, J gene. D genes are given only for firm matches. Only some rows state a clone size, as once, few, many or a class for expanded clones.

DNA: TGTGCCAGCAGATGGGAGGAGTCCTCCGAGCAGTACTTC
CDR3: CASRWEESSEQYF
size: -
D: -
V: TRBV6-6
J: TRBJ2-7

DNA: TGTGCCAGCGGACTTCCCGGCCGGGAGCCCCAGCATTTT
CDR3: CASGLPGREPQHF
size: -
D: -
V: TRBV5-5
J: TRBJ1-5

DNA: TGTGCCAGCAGCCAGATAGGGGGACAGGAAAAACTGTTTTTT
CDR3: CASSQIGGQEKLFF
size: -
D: TRBD1
V: TRBV3-1/TRBV3-2
J: TRBJ1-4

DNA: TGCAGCCATTCGGACGGACAGCGCACAGATACGCAGTATTTT
CDR3: CSHSDGQRTDTQYF
size: -
D: -
V: TRBV29-1
J: TRBJ2-3

DNA: TGTGCCGGAGGGAGGGGAAGCTCCTACAATGAGCAGTTCTTC
CDR3: CAGGRGSSYNEQFF
size: -
D: TRBD2
V: TRBV28
J: TRBJ2-1

DNA: TGTGCCAGCAGTCGAGGAGCCTCTGAAGCTTTCTTT
CDR3: CASSRGASEAFF
size: -
D: -
V: TRBV6-5
J: TRBJ1-1

DNA: TGTGCCAGCGGTTGGTTGAGTGGTGAGGTGTACTTC
CDR3: CASGWLSGEVYF
size: -
D: -
V: TRBV7-9
J: TRBJ2-7

DNA: TGTGCCAGCAGCTGGGGACAGGGGACCTCTGGGGCCAACGTCCTGACTTTC
CDR3: CASSWGQGTSGANVLTF
size: -
D: TRBD1
V: TRBV5-4
J: TRBJ2-6

DNA: TGCGCCAGCAGCTTTCTATTCGGGGACAGGGCCTACAATGAGCAGTTCTTC
CDR3: CASSFLFGDRAYNEQFF
size: -
D: TRBD1
V: TRBV5-1
J: TRBJ2-1

DNA: TGTGCCAGCTCACTGGGGCTCACAGCCAACACTGAAGCTTTCTTT
CDR3: CASSLGLTANTEAFF
size: -
D: -
V: TRBV18
J: TRBJ1-1

DNA: TGTGCCAGCAGCCAACGACAGTTTTATGGCTACACCTTC
CDR3: CASSQRQFYGYTF
size: -
D: -
V: TRBV9
J: TRBJ1-2

DNA: TGTGCCAGCAGCCCGAGACAGGGGGCCGGCACCGGGGAGCTGTTTTTT
CDR3: CASSPRQGAGTGELFF
size: once
D: TRBD1
V: TRBV3-1/TRBV3-2
J: TRBJ2-2